Each of the 19 T cell receptor beta chains below was sequenced from the same sample in a study of cytomegalovirus exposure and HLA in healthy donors. This PCR relied on a set of 60 Vbeta primers and 13 Jbeta primers. The assay was immunoSEQ multiplex PCR, and TCRdb's table has in-frame clones only and misses some. In the table there are approximately 290,000 clones, about four fifths of which are singletons. Sequenced: PBMCs. The receptors shown here come from a girl aged 2 to 9 in good health and CMV-seronegative.

This rearrangement joins TRBV19 to TRBJ2-7; D is unresolved. V was cut by 5 bases and J by 1 base, with 6 bases left in between. CDR3 length: 12 residues. Germline V CDR1 and CDR2: LNHDA, SQIVND (reference sequence). Here the CDR3 DNA reads TGTGCCAGTAGTCCGGGTTCCTACGAGCAGTACTTC. It is translated as CASSPGSYEQYF.

The J gene is TRBJ2-1, the V gene TRBV2, with 9 bases matching TRBD1. The CDR3 consists of 15 residues. V gave up 8 bases and J gave up 6 bases; unmatched junction bases: 11. CDR1 and CDR2 from the germline V gene are SNHLY and FYNNEI. The chain's CDR3 is CASPGGTGYPNEQFF. Here the CDR3 DNA reads TGTGCCAGCCCTGGTGGGACAGGGTACCCCAATGAGCAGTTCTTC.

The gene calls are TRBV6-1 and TRBJ1-3, with a weak D call TRBD1 (5 bases). The germline V and J ends were trimmed by 6 bases and 0 bases, with 12 bases remaining between them. This CDR3 spans 15 amino acids. The V gene's germline CDR1 is MNHNS and CDR2 SASEGT. The CDR3 sequence: CASSDQGGSGNTIYF. CDR3 DNA: TGTGCCAGCAGCGATCAGGGTGGCTCTGGAAACACCATATATTTT.

The V gene is TRBV19, the J gene TRBJ1-6; D is perhaps TRBD1 (6 bases). CDR1 is LNHDA and CDR2 is SQIVND in the germline V gene (reference sequence). V was cut by 4 bases and J by 1 base, with 8 bases left in between. The CDR3 contains 15 residues. CDR3 bases: TGTGCCAGTAGTACCGGACAGTCCTATAATTCACCCCTCCACTTT. This encodes CASSTGQSYNSPLHF.

The chain recombines TRBV25-1 with TRBJ2-2, with 8 bases fitting TRBD1. Trimming removed 3 bases from V and 6 bases from J; junction bases left unmatched: 6. This CDR3 contains 15 residues. Looked up from germline, CDR1 is MGHDK and CDR2 is SYGVNS. The CDR3 nucleotides read TGTGCCAGCAGTGATTTAGGCAGGGGGCCCGGGGAGCTGTTTTTT. Translation gives CASSDLGRGPGELFF.

The chain is built from TRBV19 and TRBJ1-1, with D possibly matching TRBD1 (6 bases). CDR1 and CDR2 from the germline V gene are LNHDA and SQIVND (reference sequence). The germline V and J ends were trimmed by 4 bases and 1 base, with 10 bases remaining between them. The CDR3 is made up of 14 amino acids. CDR3 in DNA: TGTGCCAGTAGTAAACCCAGGGGGAACACTGAAGCTTTCTTT. Protein sequence: CASSKPRGNTEAFF.

V is TRBV7-9 and J is TRBJ2-1; D is ambiguous. Germline V gene data show CDR1 as SEHNR and CDR2 as FQNEAQ (reference sequence). The CDR3 runs 14 residues. Trimming removed 1 base at V and 4 bases at J, with 8 bases between. CDR3: CASSLEWPYNEQFF. CDR3 in DNA: TGTGCCAGCAGCTTAGAGTGGCCATACAATGAGCAGTTCTTC.

This chain joins TRBV5-6 and TRBJ1-1; D is possibly TRBD1 (5 bases). This CDR3 contains 14 residues. The V and J ends lost 4 bases and 4 bases respectively, with 14 bases between them. CDR1 and CDR2 (germline): SGHDT, YYEEEE. The CDR3 is CASSHQSGGTEAFF. The CDR3 DNA follows: TGTGCCAGCAGCCACCAATCGGGGGGCACTGAAGCTTTCTTT. Using reference TRBV5-6 and TRBJ1-1 for the parts outside the CDR3, the full variable domain is DAGVTQSPTHLIKTRGQQVTLRCSPKSGHDTVSWYQQALGQGPQFIFQYYEEEERQRGNFPDRFSGHQFPNYSSELNVNALLLGDSALYLCASSHQSGGTEAFFGQGTRLTVV.

The rearrangement links TRBV5-8 to TRBJ2-5; TRBD2 matches 11 bases. Germline CDR1 is SGHTS and CDR2 is YDEGEE. CDR3 size: 18 residues. V trimming: 1 base; J trimming: 2 bases; junction bases outside the gene matches: 10. The CDR3 region is CASSLFRRTSGSQETQYF. The CDR3 bases are TGTGCCAGCAGCTTGTTTCGTCGGACTAGCGGGTCACAAGAGACCCAGTACTTC. The complete variable domain, with remaining parts taken from reference TRBV5-8 and TRBJ2-5, reads EAGVTQSPTHLIKTRGQQATLRCSPISGHTSVYWYQQALGLGLQFLLWYDEGEERNRGNFPPRFSGRQFPNYSSELNVNALELEDSALYLCASSLFRRTSGSQETQYFGPGTRLLVL.

The chain combines TRBV5-1 with TRBJ2-4, with TRBD1 matching 9 bases. V was pared by 5 bases and J by 3 bases, with 6 bases of the junction left unmatched. Germline V gene data show CDR1 as SGHRS and CDR2 as YFSETQ. There are 15 residues in the CDR3. For the CDR3, the DNA is TGCGCCAGCAGACAACAGGGGGCGGACAAAAACATTCAGTACTTC. This codes for CASRQQGADKNIQYF.

This clone was seen only a few times. The rearrangement links TRBV6-1 to TRBJ1-5; D is possibly TRBD1 (6 bases). The V gene's germline CDR1 is MNHNS and CDR2 SASEGT. Trimming cost V 2 bases and J 15 bases, with 23 bases left between them. This CDR3 comprises 15 residues. The CDR3 coding sequence is TGTGCCAGCAGTGAATATCGGCAGGGGAGTGTATGTTGGCATTTT. It encodes CASSEYRQGSVCWHF.

In nucleotides, the CDR3 is TGCGCCAGCAGCTTGGGGACAGTGGACACTGAAGCTTTCTTT. Its translation: CASSLGTVDTEAFF. The chain links TRBV5-1 to TRBJ1-1; a possible D gene is TRBD1 (6 bases). Germline loops: CDR1 SGHRS, CDR2 YFSETQ. CDR3 length equals 14 residues. V lost 0 bases and J 3 bases, leaving 9 bases between the germline ends. Variable domain in full (rest from reference TRBV5-1 and TRBJ1-1): KAGVTQTPRYLIKTRGQQVTLSCSPISGHRSVSWYQQTPGQGLQFLFEYFSETQRNKGNFPGRFSGRQFSNSRSEMNVSTLELGDSALYLCASSLGTVDTEAFFGQGTRLTVV.

The rearrangement uses TRBV19 and TRBJ1-2, with D possibly being TRBD1 (5 bases). The CDR3 runs 14 residues. Germline V gene sequence: CDR1 LNHDA, CDR2 SQIVND (reference sequence). Trimming pared 10 bases from V and 8 bases from J, leaving 23 bases between. The CDR3 is CATTRRDGPRGYTF. For the CDR3, the DNA is TGTGCCACCACACGGAGGGACGGCCCTAGGGGCTACACCTTC.

V gene TRBV10-3 combines with J gene TRBJ2-1, with 7 bases fitting TRBD1. The germline V gene encodes CDR1 ENHRY and CDR2 SYGVKD. The CDR3 runs to 12 residues. After removal of 8 bases from V and 7 bases from J, the junction contained 5 bases not matched to a gene. CDR3 coding DNA: TGTGCCATCGAGGGGGCGGGTAATGAGCAGTTCTTC. It translates to CAIEGAGNEQFF.

The rearrangement links TRBV15 to TRBJ1-1; D is unclear. The CDR3 loop spans 14 amino acids. V dropped 3 bases and J dropped 4 bases, with 12 bases sitting between them. Per the germline V gene, CDR1 is LNHNV and CDR2 is YYDKDF (reference sequence). CDR3 DNA sequence: TGTGCCACCAGCAGCCTTCACATCCTCACTGAAGCTTTCTTT. Protein product: CATSSLHILTEAFF.

This clone was observed a single time. The rearrangement links TRBV27 to TRBJ2-7, with a possible D match to TRBD2 (6 bases). The CDR3 covers 14 residues. Deletions cut 7 bases from V and 4 bases from J, with 17 bases between. Germline V lookup: CDR1 MNHEY, CDR2 SMNVEV (reference sequence). Here the CDR3 DNA reads TGTGCCAGCACCGAGGGGAGGTCGCCATACGAGCAGTACTTC. Translation: CASTEGRSPYEQYF.

This chain links TRBV5-1 with TRBJ2-7, with D possibly matching TRBD2 (6 bases). This CDR3 contains 13 residues. The germline CDR1 and CDR2 sequences are SGHRS and YFSETQ. V lost 3 bases and J 3 bases, leaving 10 bases between the germline ends. DNA of the CDR3: TGCGCCAGCAGCTACCGGGGGATCTACGAGCAGTACTTC. Translation gives CASSYRGIYEQYF.

V usage is TRBV30 and J usage is TRBJ1-5; TRBD1 matches at 8 bases. V lost 8 bases to trimming and J lost 5 bases; unmatched junction nucleotides: 8. Germline loops: CDR1 GTSNPN, CDR2 SVGIG (reference sequence). This CDR3 has 13 residues. The DNA for the CDR3 is TGTGCCGGTGGGGACAGGACCTATCAGCCCCAGCATTTT. Translation: CAGGDRTYQPQHF.

J is TRBJ2-1 and V is TRBV2; 7 nucleotides match TRBD2. Trimming took 7 bases from V and 7 from J; bases not matched to a gene: 10. From germline, CDR1 is SNHLY and CDR2 FYNNEI. The CDR3 loop spans 14 amino acids. CDR3 region: CASTSLAATNEQFF. CDR3 nucleotide sequence: TGTGCCAGCACAAGTCTAGCGGCTACTAATGAGCAGTTCTTC.